Reported below is one T cell receptor beta chain. Its antigen is unknown. It has no much larger one-base neighbor in the sample; base qualities were not kept. The trial excluded patients who had a history of autoimmune disease or were on systemic immunosuppression. Peripheral blood for TCR sequencing was collected from all dose cohorts at baseline, on cycle 4 day 1, and on cycle 7 day 1. The samples were drawn from a first-in-human, open-label, multicenter phase I dose-escalation trial of ivuxolimab. Adults with locally advanced or metastatic melanoma, renal cell, hepatocellular, or head and neck squamous cell carcinoma were enrolled in the trial. Before TCR sequencing, CD4+ T cells and CD8+ T cells were sorted from peripheral blood as separate populations. Measured from the cysteine to the phenylalanine, the CDR3 is 15 residues long. Just the 45-base CDR3 DNA is kept, in frame starting at base 1. Compared with germline, V lacks 4 bases and J lacks 5 bases; bases without a gene match: 11. Per the germline V gene, SGHRS is the CDR1 and YFSETQ is the CDR2.

The sample comes from a study of OX40 agonist ivuxolimab in advanced cancers. In the study overall: The costimulatory receptor OX40 (CD134) was targeted by ivuxolimab, a fully human IgG2 agonistic monoclonal antibody. Prior anti-PD-1, anti-PD-L1 or anti-CTLA-4 therapy was permitted, and checkpoint inhibitors had been received by under 50% of dose-escalation patients. In the dose-escalation cohort, roughly 82% of patients were male, and the mean age was 60 years with a range of 23 to 79. Three dose-escalation patients achieved partial responses, one with hepatocellular carcinoma and two with cutaneous melanoma. Among the approximately 54 dose-escalation patients, around 20 had hepatocellular carcinoma, 15 or so melanoma, 9 renal cell carcinoma and 9 head and neck cancer. Peripheral TCRbeta sequencing was intended to test whether TCR sequence diversity was altered and clonal T-cell expansion was caused by ivuxolimab. Intravenous ivuxolimab was administered to patients every 2 weeks at six dose levels: 0.01, 0.1, 0.3, 1.5, 3 and 10 mg/kg. The paper covers the monotherapy dose-escalation part of the phase I ivuxolimab trial, which included N of about 50 patients.

Genomic DNA was extracted from sorted cells for sequencing of the TCRbeta CDR3 region. The immunoSEQ Assay was used for sequencing of TCRbeta CDR3 regions. Held by TCRdb, this immuneACCESS table contains in-frame sequences only and omits some clones. Under half of the omission traces to an unresolved V gene where checked; the cause of the rest is unknown. The sample yields over 50,000 clones; approximately 90% were counted once. Over 15% of the sample is taken by the ten largest. Overall study outcomes, separate from this receptor: Antigen specificity was not determined for the clonally expanded peripheral T cells. On average, CD8+ T cells showed more expanded clones than CD4+ T cells after ivuxolimab. Low levels of normalized T-cell clonal expansion were also seen in some patients who did not respond. At doses of 0.1 to 3.0 mg/kg, clonal expansion of both CD4+ and CD8+ T cells in blood was seen between baseline and week 6. In the 0.1-3.0 mg/kg groups, partial responders were among the patients with the lowest normalized peripheral clonal expansion, particularly in CD8+ T cells.

Here the chain combines TRBV5-1 and TRBJ2-5; 7 middle bases align to TRBD1. The sample was CD4+ or CD8+ T cells sorted from blood, taken in a trial of the OX40 agonist ivuxolimab. The receptor comes from an adult with an advanced solid tumor such as melanoma, head and neck, liver or kidney cancer. The sequenced DNA: TGCGCCAGCAGCAGAAGAGGGGGCGCCTGGGAGACCCAGTACTTC. It specifies CASSRRGGAWETQYF.